The clone carrying this T cell receptor (beta chain) has a single count. This sample is part of a study of control samples from healthy donors and cancer patients. Method: immunoSEQ multiplex PCR; TCRdb's copy keeps in-frame clones and lacks some. This table has about 84,000 clones, about 79% appearing once. The CDR3 consists of 11 residues. Germline V lookup: CDR1 SGHDT, CDR2 YYEEEE. Trimming pared 7 bases from V and 2 bases from J, leaving 6 bases between. The sequence derives from a man between 60 and 75 years old with head and neck cancer. The material sequenced was PBMCs. The V and J genes are TRBV5-6 and TRBJ1-1; a possible D gene is TRBD1 (5 bases). CDR3 region: CASGGNTEAFF. CDR3 nucleotide sequence: TGTGCCAGCGGGGGTAACACTGAAGCTTTCTTT.